This TCR beta chain originates from a study of blood T cell repertoires in COVID-19. Profiled with immunoSEQ multiplex PCR; TCRdb holds only in-frame clones, not every one. Of 200,000 to 300,000 clones listed, roughly 85% are singletons. From germline, CDR1 is MGHDK and CDR2 SYGVNS. The CDR3 is 16 residues long. V was clipped by 4 bases and J by 0 bases, with 15 bases between them. This TCR came from a woman aged 40 to 49 who had been exposed to COVID-19. Sequencing was done on a sample of PBMCs or T cells enriched from blood (not recorded which). This sequence joins TRBV25-1 and TRBJ1-2; D perhaps matches TRBD1 (6 bases). For the CDR3, the DNA is TGTGCCAGCAGTGGCCAAGGGGGGGCGACTAACTATGGCTACACCTTC. It encodes CASSGQGGATNYGYTF.